Each of the 14 T cell receptor beta chains below was sequenced from the same sample in a study of blood T cell repertoires in COVID-19. The protocol was immunoSEQ multiplex PCR, while the TCRdb copy is restricted to in-frame clones and leaves out a portion. This repertoire shows under 200,000 clones, approximately 80% found once; its top ten account for approximately 11%. What was sequenced was PBMCs or T cells enriched from blood (not recorded which). The receptor set was obtained from a man over 45 who had recovered from COVID-19.

This clone occurred once. V and J are TRBV28 and TRBJ1-5; perhaps TRBD1 as D (5 bases). The CDR3 consists of 14 residues. Looked up from germline, CDR1 is MDHEN and CDR2 is SYDVKM. Trimming stripped 6 bases from V and 1 base from J, with 10 bases between. This CDR3 reads CASRTGGSNQPQHF. The CDR3 nucleotides read TGTGCCAGCAGAACCGGGGGGAGCAATCAGCCCCAGCATTTT.

Here the CDR3 reads CASSLALGGTEAFF. Here the CDR3 DNA reads TGCGCCAGCAGCTTGGCCCTCGGGGGAACTGAAGCTTTCTTT. This chain joins TRBV5-1 and TRBJ1-1, with a tentative D call TRBD1 (5 bases). V was pared by 0 bases and J by 5 bases, with 11 bases between. Germline CDR1 and CDR2: SGHRS and YFSETQ. The CDR3 totals 14 residues.

About this clone: A junction end diverges from the germline sequence, so it may reflect a read error. The chain couples TRBV5-1 to TRBJ2-5, with D possibly matching TRBD1 (6 bases). Per the germline V gene, CDR1 is SGHRS and CDR2 is YFSETQ. This CDR3 spans 14 amino acids. The CDR3 coding sequence is TGCGCCAGCAGCTTGATGGCAGGGGAAGAGGCCCAGTACTTC. Protein product: CASSLMAGEEAQYF.

The V call is TRBV5-8, the J call TRBJ2-3, with D hard to call. Germline assignment: CDR1 SGHTS and CDR2 YDEGEE. The CDR3 runs 13 residues. V lost 0 bases to trimming and J lost 4 bases, with 6 bases between them. The CDR3 DNA sequence: TGTGCCAGCAGCTTGGCCCGAGCAGATACGCAGTATTTT. As protein: CASSLARADTQYF.

This clone was observed once. This chain connects TRBV5-1 to TRBJ2-5; possibly TRBD2 for D (6 bases). Germline values: CDR1 SGHRS, CDR2 YFSETQ. This CDR3 has 16 residues. Trimming stripped 1 base from V and 5 bases from J, with 18 bases between. The CDR3 region is CASSLNEVLAGETQYF. The CDR3 DNA follows: TGCGCCAGCAGCTTGAACGAAGTTCTTGCGGGGGAGACCCAGTACTTC.

The chain couples TRBV11-2 to TRBJ1-2; D is unresolved. Trimming pared 1 base from V and 3 bases from J, leaving 9 bases between. The CDR3 contains 14 residues. CDR1 is SGHAT, CDR2 FQNNGV, per germline. The CDR3 here is CASSLGQEDYGYTF. CDR3 coding DNA: TGTGCCAGCAGCTTAGGCCAGGAGGACTATGGCTACACCTTC. Together with reference TRBV11-2 and TRBJ1-2, the CDR3 gives the full variable domain: EAGVAQSPRYKIIEKRQSVAFWCNPISGHATLYWYQQILGQGPKLLIQFQNNGVVDDSQLPKDRFSAERLKGVDSTLKIQPAKLEDSAVYLCASSLGQEDYGYTFGSGTRLTVV.

The gene calls are TRBV5-1 and TRBJ2-1; perhaps TRBD1 as D (6 bases). The CDR3 loop spans 17 amino acids. V lost 1 base and J 7 bases, leaving 21 bases between the germline ends. Germline lookup yields CDR1 SGHRS and CDR2 YFSETQ. CDR3 sequence reads: CASSLSWGRARGNEQFF. The CDR3 DNA sequence: TGCGCCAGCAGCTTGTCGTGGGGCAGGGCCAGGGGAAATGAGCAGTTCTTC.

The J gene is TRBJ1-1, the V gene TRBV28; 7 bases agree with TRBD1. The V gene's germline CDR1 is MDHEN and CDR2 SYDVKM. CDR3 length: 14 amino acids. Losses at the gene ends were 6 bases for V and 5 bases for J; bases not matched to a gene: 9. CDR3 nucleotide sequence: TGTGCCAGCAGCTCACAGGGGAGTAGAACTGAAGCTTTCTTT. This sequence encodes CASSSQGSRTEAFF.

The V call is TRBV6-5, the J call TRBJ2-2; maybe TRBD2 (6 bases). From germline, CDR1 is MNHEY and CDR2 SVGAGI. The V and J ends lost 11 bases and 3 bases respectively, with 16 bases between them. This CDR3 is 14 amino acids long. CDR3 residues: CASSLWGDTGELFF. CDR3 sequence (DNA): TGTGCCTCCTCACTTTGGGGGGACACCGGGGAGCTGTTTTTT.

V and J are TRBV21-1 and TRBJ2-1; TRBD2 is taken as the D call from the table, unchecked against the DNA. TRBV21-1 is tagged as a pseudogene. The CDR3 is made up of 15 amino acids. As DNA, the CDR3 is TGTGCCAGCAGCCTACGGGGGGGTTGGGTTAATGAGCAGTTCTTC. Translating gives CASSLRGGWVNEQFF.

The chain is built from TRBV10-3 and TRBJ1-2, with 9 nucleotides matching TRBD1. Trimming at V came to 2 bases and at J to 3 bases, leaving 4 bases not matched to a gene. The CDR3 totals 15 residues. The germline V gene encodes CDR1 ENHRY and CDR2 SYGVKD. The CDR3 spells CAISERDRVDYGYTF. The CDR3, as DNA: TGTGCCATCAGTGAGCGGGACAGGGTCGACTATGGCTACACCTTC.

J is TRBJ2-7 and V is TRBV6-5, with 8 positions matching TRBD1. V gave up 10 bases and J gave up 4 bases; unmatched junction bases: 9. The V gene's germline CDR1 is MNHEY and CDR2 SVGAGI. The CDR3 covers 13 residues. CDR3 amino acids: CATIQGDLYEQYF. Written as DNA, the CDR3 is TGTGCCACCATACAGGGGGATCTGTACGAGCAGTACTTC.

The rearrangement links TRBV2 to TRBJ2-1, with D possibly TRBD2 on 6 matching bases. CDR1 and CDR2 from the germline V gene are SNHLY and FYNNEI. The germline V and J ends were trimmed by 6 bases and 5 bases, with 17 bases remaining between them. This CDR3 has 15 residues. This CDR3 reads CASSGTRGGNNEQFF. The CDR3 DNA reads TGTGCCAGCAGCGGGACTCGGGGAGGCAACAATGAGCAGTTCTTC.

This chain uses TRBV5-1 with TRBJ1-6; 10 nucleotides match TRBD1. Germline CDR1 reads SGHRS; CDR2 reads YFSETQ. Germline trimming cut 7 bases from V and 8 bases from J; bases unmatched to any gene: 6. This CDR3 has 14 amino acids. CDR3 region: CASRGTGEDSPLHF. The DNA of the CDR3 is TGCGCCAGCCGAGGGACAGGGGAAGATTCACCCCTCCACTTT. The full variable domain, its missing parts supplied by reference TRBV5-1 and TRBJ1-6, is KAGVTQTPRYLIKTRGQQVTLSCSPISGHRSVSWYQQTPGQGLQFLFEYFSETQRNKGNFPGRFSGRQFSNSRSEMNVSTLELGDSALYLCASRGTGEDSPLHFGNGTRLTVT.